This T cell receptor beta chain stems from a study of neurological immune-mediated disorders. Findings and limits, study-wide: HTLV-1-associated myelopathy led in TCR clonal expansion, while multiple sclerosis ranked lowest, below healthy controls. None of the CDR3 amino acid sequences in expanded clones turned up in more than one subject, which points to private repertoires in all groups.

V was trimmed by 7 bases and J by 2 bases, leaving 9 bases between them. Per the germline V gene, CDR1 is SGHRS and CDR2 is YFSETQ. The length of the CDR3 is 12 residues. At least ten counts were recorded for this clonotype. The target antigen is unknown. TCRdb ran MiXCR on the 5' RACE reads and lists one entry per CDR3 protein. This table holds just over 30,000 distinct CDR3 sequences, approximately 5.2% found once. The chain is built from TRBV5-1 and TRBJ2-5, with D perhaps matching TRBD1 (5 bases). The sequenced sample was CD4+ T cells from blood. This receptor was obtained from a woman in her fifties or sixties in good health. The CDR3 here is CASGAGQETQYF. The CDR3 region has the DNA TGCGCCAGCGGCGCAGGGCAAGAGACCCAGTACTTC.